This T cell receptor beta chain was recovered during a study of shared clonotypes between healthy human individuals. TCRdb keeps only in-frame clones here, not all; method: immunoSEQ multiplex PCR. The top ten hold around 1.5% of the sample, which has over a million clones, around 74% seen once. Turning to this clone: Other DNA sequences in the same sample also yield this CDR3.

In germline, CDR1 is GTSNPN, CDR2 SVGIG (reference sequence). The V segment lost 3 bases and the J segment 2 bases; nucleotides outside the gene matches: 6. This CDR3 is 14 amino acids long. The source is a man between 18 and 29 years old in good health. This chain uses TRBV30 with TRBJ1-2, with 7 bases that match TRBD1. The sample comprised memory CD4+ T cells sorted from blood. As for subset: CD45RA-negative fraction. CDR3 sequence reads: CAWSVGGGNYGYTF. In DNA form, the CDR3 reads TGTGCCTGGAGCGTAGGGGGCGGGAACTATGGCTACACCTTC.